The clone carrying this T cell receptor (beta chain) was observed at least ten times. What it binds is not known. The data belong to a study of CD8 T cells in ankylosing spondylitis. The CDR3 has 17 amino acids. Per germline, CDR1 SGHRS and CDR2 YFSETQ. V was clipped by 2 bases and J by 1 base; unmatched bases: 7. TCRdb passed the 5' RACE reads through MiXCR, listing each CDR3 protein once. The table records under 250,000 distinct CDR3 sequences, approximately 11% of them present only once. Study findings and constraints: It appeared that ankylosing spondylitis blood was characterized by a TCR beta motif of several highly homologous variants.

The chain employs TRBV5-1 and TRBJ2-3, with TRBD2 identical over 10 bases. This sequence was found in a male donor with ankylosing spondylitis or in good health (not recorded which). The sample comprised blood, either unsorted or a sorted T cell fraction (not recorded which). Written as DNA, the CDR3 is TGCGCCAGCAGCTTCCTTGGACTAGCGGCCCGCACAGATACGCAGTATTTT. Translation gives CASSFLGLAARTDTQYF.